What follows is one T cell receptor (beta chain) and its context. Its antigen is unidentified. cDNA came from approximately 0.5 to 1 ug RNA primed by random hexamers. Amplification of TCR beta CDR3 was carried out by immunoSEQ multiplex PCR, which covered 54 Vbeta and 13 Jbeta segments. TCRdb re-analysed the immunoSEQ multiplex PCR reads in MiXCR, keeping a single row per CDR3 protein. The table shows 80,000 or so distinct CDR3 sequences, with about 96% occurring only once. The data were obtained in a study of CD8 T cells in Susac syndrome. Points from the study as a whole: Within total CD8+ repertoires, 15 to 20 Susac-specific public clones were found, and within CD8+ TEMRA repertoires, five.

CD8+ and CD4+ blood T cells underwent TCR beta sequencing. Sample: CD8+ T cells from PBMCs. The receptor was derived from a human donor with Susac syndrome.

This CDR3 is CSARIRVDRVVPSYEQYF. CDR3 in DNA: TGCAGCGCCCGGATCCGCGTGGACAGGGTCGTCCCCTCCTACGAGCAGTACTTC. The chain couples TRBV29-1 to TRBJ2-7; 8 bases fit TRBD1. V lost 7 bases to trimming and J lost 0 bases; unmatched junction nucleotides: 20. This CDR3 has 18 amino acids. Germline CDR1 and CDR2: SQVTM and ANQGSEA.